The sample holds one count of the clone carrying this TCR beta chain. Profiled with immunoSEQ multiplex PCR; TCRdb holds only in-frame clones, not every one. The sample carries approximately 12,000 clones, about 71% recorded once. These data originate in a study of tissue T cells after allogeneic stem cell transplantation. Germline V gives CDR1 SGHTA, CDR2 FQGNSA. This CDR3 contains 18 residues. V dropped 2 bases and J dropped 1; count of bases not matched to a gene: 10. The clonotype was recovered from a woman aged 18-50 years with breast cancer. The material sequenced was tissue from the right colon, taken at autopsy. This chain connects TRBV7-2 to TRBJ2-5; 10 bases match TRBD1. The CDR3 nucleotides read TGTGCCAGCAGCTTATCCTCCGGGACAGGGGATTTCCAAGAGACCCAGTACTTC. Its protein is CASSLSSGTGDFQETQYF.